Listed below are T cell receptor beta chains from one sample, sequenced in a study of T cells after yellow fever vaccination. TCRdb re-analysed the 5' RACE reads in MiXCR, keeping a single row per CDR3 protein. This table has around 600,000 distinct CDR3 sequences, more than 9% appearing once. The sample here was PBMCs, taken on the day of the yellow fever booster vaccination. The receptors shown here come from a man aged 25-45 years who received the YFV17D yellow fever vaccine. The CDR3 runs from the conserved cysteine through the conserved F or W. A D gene is named only where the DNA matches it firmly. Not every row has a clone size; where given, it reads once, few, many or a size class.

j_call: TRBJ2-7; v_call: TRBV27; d_call: -; clone_size: -; cdr3_nt: TGTGCCAGCAGTTTCCCCCCCGCAGGATCGGTCCACGAGCAGTACTTC; cdr3_aa: CASSFPPAGSVHEQYF
j_call: TRBJ2-7; v_call: TRBV15; d_call: -; clone_size: many; cdr3_nt: TGTGCCACCAGCAGAGTAGGGACCGGCTCCTACGAGCAGTACTTC; cdr3_aa: CATSRVGTGSYEQYF
j_call: TRBJ1-6; v_call: TRBV7-9; d_call: TRBD1; clone_size: -; cdr3_nt: TGTGCCAGCAGCACCGGGACAGGGGGCTGGATGAATTCACCCCTCCACTTT; cdr3_aa: CASSTGTGGWMNSPLHF
j_call: TRBJ2-3; v_call: TRBV12-3/TRBV12-4; d_call: -; clone_size: -; cdr3_nt: TGTGCCAGCAGTCTTGGGGCGTATACGCAGTATTTT; cdr3_aa: CASSLGAYTQYF
j_call: TRBJ2-3; v_call: TRBV3-1; d_call: -; clone_size: few; cdr3_nt: TGTGCCAGCAGCCCCTCGGAGCCAACAGATACGCAGTATTTT; cdr3_aa: CASSPSEPTDTQYF
j_call: TRBJ1-2; v_call: TRBV9; d_call: -; clone_size: few; cdr3_nt: TGTGCCAGCAGAGGAGGACTTGAAGGAAACTATGGCTACACCTTC; cdr3_aa: CASRGGLEGNYGYTF
j_call: TRBJ1-5; v_call: TRBV5-1; d_call: TRBD1; clone_size: few; cdr3_nt: TGCGCCAGCAGTACCGGACAGGGCAATCAGCCCCAGCATTTT; cdr3_aa: CASSTGQGNQPQHF
j_call: TRBJ1-2; v_call: TRBV29-1; d_call: -; clone_size: -; cdr3_nt: TGCAGCGTTGTTGGCAAATACTATGGCTACACCTTC; cdr3_aa: CSVVGKYYGYTF
j_call: TRBJ2-1; v_call: TRBV12-3/TRBV12-4; d_call: -; clone_size: few; cdr3_nt: TGTGCCAGCAGTTTAGAGGGGAACCGAATAGGGGATGAGCAGTTCTTC; cdr3_aa: CASSLEGNRIGDEQFF
j_call: TRBJ2-7; v_call: TRBV29-1; d_call: TRBD1; clone_size: -; cdr3_nt: TGCAGCGCCACAGGGAGACAGGGGGTCTACGAGCAGTACTTC; cdr3_aa: CSATGRQGVYEQYF
j_call: TRBJ2-7; v_call: TRBV7-9; d_call: TRBD2; clone_size: -; cdr3_nt: TGTGCCACAGGGAGGGAGAGCTCCTACGAGCAGTACTTC; cdr3_aa: CATGRESSYEQYF
j_call: TRBJ2-3; v_call: TRBV5-6; d_call: -; clone_size: many; cdr3_nt: TGTGCCAGCAGCCGGAGAGGAGGGGGCCTCGCAGATACGCAGTATTTT; cdr3_aa: CASSRRGGGLADTQYF
j_call: TRBJ1-2; v_call: TRBV18; d_call: TRBD1; clone_size: -; cdr3_nt: TGTGCCAGCTCACCAAGAGGACAGGGGGGGGATGGCTACACCTTC; cdr3_aa: CASSPRGQGGDGYTF
j_call: TRBJ2-2; v_call: TRBV7-6; d_call: TRBD2; clone_size: -; cdr3_nt: TGTGCCAGCAGACTCCAAGCCGGGACTAGGAACGTAGGCACCGGGGAGCTGTTTTTT; cdr3_aa: CASRLQAGTRNVGTGELFF
j_call: TRBJ2-6; v_call: TRBV19; d_call: -; clone_size: -; cdr3_nt: TGTGCCAGTACCATCCTACGACTCGGGGAGGCCAACGTCCTGACTTTC; cdr3_aa: CASTILRLGEANVLTF
j_call: TRBJ1-6; v_call: TRBV10-3; d_call: TRBD1; clone_size: few; cdr3_nt: TGTGCCATCACCAGGGGGCAAAATTCACCCCTCCACTTT; cdr3_aa: CAITRGQNSPLHF
j_call: TRBJ2-3; v_call: TRBV5-1; d_call: TRBD2; clone_size: few; cdr3_nt: TGCGCCAGCAGCTCGGGGGAGGGAGGGGCAGATACGCAGTATTTT; cdr3_aa: CASSSGEGGADTQYF
j_call: TRBJ2-3; v_call: TRBV29-1; d_call: TRBD2; clone_size: few; cdr3_nt: TGCACCTTTAAGGGGGCTAGCGGGAGTACAGATACGCAGTATTTT; cdr3_aa: CTFKGASGSTDTQYF
j_call: TRBJ2-7; v_call: TRBV27; d_call: TRBD1; clone_size: few; cdr3_nt: TGTGCCAGCAGTCCTACAACCGGGACAGGGTCCTACGAGCAGTACTTC; cdr3_aa: CASSPTTGTGSYEQYF
j_call: TRBJ2-7; v_call: TRBV7-9; d_call: -; clone_size: -; cdr3_nt: TGTGCCAGCAGCCGACCAGGGCCAACCAACCGTTACGAGCAGTACTTC; cdr3_aa: CASSRPGPTNRYEQYF
j_call: TRBJ2-5; v_call: TRBV7-2; d_call: -; clone_size: -; cdr3_nt: TGTGCCAGCAGCTTCGTTTGGACAGAAGAGACCCAGTACTTC; cdr3_aa: CASSFVWTEETQYF
j_call: TRBJ1-3; v_call: TRBV20-1; d_call: -; clone_size: -; cdr3_nt: TGCAGTACGGGCCGCTCTGGAAACACCATATATTTT; cdr3_aa: CSTGRSGNTIYF
j_call: TRBJ2-2; v_call: TRBV9; d_call: TRBD2; clone_size: few; cdr3_nt: TGTGCCAGCAGGGCCCAGCGGGAGCGGGATATGGCGAACACCGGGGAGCTGTTTTTT; cdr3_aa: CASRAQRERDMANTGELFF